One sample yielded the 16 T cell receptor beta chains listed below, sequenced in a study of beta chain features in type 1 diabetes. The authors reverse transcribed all of the isolated RNA, so sequencing captured expressed TCRB transcripts. Profiling relied on immunoSEQ multiplex PCR, and the TCRdb table lists in-frame clones only, not all of them. The sample has approximately 300,000 clones, 9.5% to 12% seen once. The sequenced sample consisted of naive CD4+ T cells from blood. These receptor sequences come from a woman aged 25-40 years in good health.

The chain recombines TRBV7-2 with TRBJ2-2, with D maybe TRBD2 (5 bases). The CDR3 is 16 residues long. Trimming took 5 bases from V and 7 from J, leaving 20 bases between them. The germline V gene has CDR1 SGHTA and CDR2 FQGNSA. CDR3 sequence: CASSPEPLVRVGELFF. The CDR3 nucleotides read TGTGCCAGCAGCCCCGAGCCGCTAGTGAGGGTCGGGGAGCTGTTTTTT.

This clone was found a few times. This chain joins TRBV11-2 and TRBJ1-5; perhaps TRBD1 as D (5 bases). The CDR3 length is 15 residues. Germline V gene data show CDR1 as SGHAT and CDR2 as FQNNGV. Between the trimmed V and J ends, which lost 3 bases and 0 bases, there was a span of 9 bases. The CDR3, as DNA: TGTGCCAGCAGCTTGGGGCCGAATAGCAATCAGCCCCAGCATTTT. Translation gives CASSLGPNSNQPQHF.

The V and J genes are TRBV20-1 and TRBJ2-5; a possible D gene is TRBD2 (6 bases). Trimming removed 6 bases at V and 10 bases at J, with 12 bases between. This CDR3 contains 10 residues. Germline-derived CDR1 and CDR2 are DFQATT and SNEGSKA (reference sequence). The CDR3: CSARWGVQYF. The CDR3 bases are TGCAGTGCAAGGTGGGGGGTCCAGTACTTC.

This clone turned up a few times. This chain connects TRBV19 to TRBJ2-1, with 12 bases identical to TRBD2. V shed 8 bases and J 8 bases; nucleotides not matched to a gene: 4. This CDR3 contains 13 residues. Germline V lookup: CDR1 LNHDA, CDR2 SQIVND (reference sequence). The CDR3 is CASRLAGVDEQFF. In nucleotides, the CDR3 is TGTGCCAGTCGACTAGCGGGAGTTGATGAGCAGTTCTTC.

V usage is TRBV5-6 and J usage is TRBJ1-2, with TRBD1 identical over 8 bases. The V gene end was trimmed by 3 bases and the J gene end by 11 bases; junction bases not matched to a gene: 12. Germline values: CDR1 SGHDT, CDR2 YYEEEE. CDR3 length: 14 amino acids. As DNA, the CDR3 is TGTGCCAGCAGCTACCAGGGGGCCCCGTTATTTTACACCTTC. This sequence encodes CASSYQGAPLFYTF.

The V call is TRBV6-5, the J call TRBJ2-5; TRBD2 might be the D (5 bases). The CDR3 totals 16 residues. Germline CDR1 reads MNHEY; CDR2 reads SVGAGI. V was pared by 0 bases and J by 5 bases, with 16 bases between. This chain's CDR3 is CASSYSKVAGRETQYF. DNA of the CDR3: TGTGCCAGCAGTTACTCGAAGGTTGCGGGCCGCGAGACCCAGTACTTC.

The rearrangement links TRBV5-4 to TRBJ2-7; 7 positions match TRBD2. Looked up from germline, CDR1 is SGHNT and CDR2 is YYREEE (reference sequence). J lost 2 bases, V lost 4 bases, and 12 bases had no gene match. The CDR3 covers 16 residues. The CDR3 region has the DNA TGTGCCAGCAGCCAACATCCGAGCGGGAACGCCTACGAGCAGTACTTC. This codes for CASSQHPSGNAYEQYF.

The genes are TRBV5-1 and TRBJ2-1; D ambiguous. This CDR3 is built from 16 residues. Germline values: CDR1 SGHRS, CDR2 YFSETQ. V lost 4 bases, J lost 3 bases, and 17 bases lay in between. CDR3: CASSTAGNFVYNEQFF. DNA of the CDR3: TGCGCCAGCAGCACGGCAGGCAATTTTGTCTACAATGAGCAGTTCTTC. Using reference TRBV5-1 and TRBJ2-1 for the parts outside the CDR3, the full variable domain is KAGVTQTPRYLIKTRGQQVTLSCSPISGHRSVSWYQQTPGQGLQFLFEYFSETQRNKGNFPGRFSGRQFSNSRSEMNVSTLELGDSALYLCASSTAGNFVYNEQFFGPGTRLTVL.

The J gene is TRBJ2-3, the V gene TRBV19; 9 bases are a match to TRBD2. With 9 bases clipped from V and 0 bases from J, the junction kept 4 bases outside the gene matches. The V gene's germline CDR1 is LNHDA and CDR2 SQIVND (reference sequence). The CDR3 is 14 amino acids. The CDR3 DNA sequence: TGTGCCAGCTTTAGCGGGAGTAGCACAGATACGCAGTATTTT. This translates into CASFSGSSTDTQYF.

The V gene is TRBV30, the J gene TRBJ1-2; D remains ambiguous. The CDR3 totals 13 residues. Germline V CDR1 and CDR2: GTSNPN, SVGIG (reference sequence). The V end was cut by 4 bases, the J end by 1 base, with 10 bases between. CDR3 bases: TGTGCCTGGACGCGGGTGGGTAACTATGGCTACACCTTC. This translates into CAWTRVGNYGYTF.

V and J are TRBV2 and TRBJ2-7; the D is unclear. The CDR3 runs 12 residues. Trimming cost V 7 bases and J 3 bases, with 10 bases left between them. CDR1 is SNHLY and CDR2 is FYNNEI in the germline V gene. CDR3 DNA: TGTGCCAGCACCGAGGTGGGCTACGAGCAGTACTTC. It translates to CASTEVGYEQYF.

This clone was seen a few times. CDR3 bases: TGTGCCAGCAGCTTAGGTCGTCGCAGTCTGATCTACGAGCAGTACTTC. Translation gives CASSLGRRSLIYEQYF. The genes are TRBV13 and TRBJ2-7, with unresolved D. The CDR3 sequence is 16 residues long. Germline V gene data show CDR1 as PRHDT and CDR2 as FYEKMQ (reference sequence). V was clipped by 0 bases and J by 3 bases, with 15 bases between them.

Only a few counts were recorded for this clone. The chain carries TRBV18 and TRBJ2-4, with D possibly matching TRBD2 (6 bases). This CDR3 contains 14 residues. Germline lookup yields CDR1 KGHSH and CDR2 LQKENI. The V gene lost 0 bases and the J gene lost 8 bases, with 11 bases spanning the gap. CDR3 in amino acids: CASSPPIGGDIQYF. The CDR3 bases are TGTGCCAGCTCACCACCAATCGGAGGGGACATTCAGTACTTC.

The V and J genes are TRBV28 and TRBJ1-1, with TRBD1 matching over 10 bases. The CDR3 is 15 amino acids. Per the germline V gene, CDR1 is MDHEN and CDR2 is SYDVKM. J lost 8 bases, V lost 5 bases, and 11 bases had no gene match. The CDR3 DNA reads as TGTGCCAGCAGTCAACTCACGACAGGGGGCGGCGAAGCTTTCTTT. Protein product: CASSQLTTGGGEAFF.

The rearrangement links TRBV7-9 to TRBJ2-1; D might be TRBD2 (5 bases). This CDR3 has 14 amino acids. Germline loops: CDR1 SEHNR, CDR2 FQNEAQ (reference sequence). Trimming pared 2 bases from V and 0 bases from J, leaving 5 bases between. CDR3 DNA sequence: TGTGCCAGCAGCTTAACTAGCTCCTACAATGAGCAGTTCTTC. This sequence encodes CASSLTSSYNEQFF.

This clone was seen more than once but under ten times. The chain uses TRBV18 and TRBJ2-7; 10 bases agree with TRBD2. The V segment lost 3 bases and the J segment 0 bases; nucleotides outside the gene matches: 5. The CDR3 consists of 16 residues. Germline V gene data show CDR1 as KGHSH and CDR2 as LQKENI. The CDR3 sequence is CASSPLLAGPSYEQYF. The CDR3 bases are TGTGCCAGCTCACCCTTACTAGCGGGACCCTCCTACGAGCAGTACTTC.